This TCR beta chain stems from a study of cytomegalovirus exposure and HLA in healthy donors. Germline lookup yields CDR1 MNHNY and CDR2 SVGAGI (reference sequence). The CDR3 is made up of 14 amino acids. Trimming cost V 6 bases and J 0 bases; bases outside gene matches: 4. Assay used: immunoSEQ multiplex PCR; TCRdb lists only in-frame clones, some missing. The sample comprises about 110,000 clones, approximately 85% of which are singletons, and about 3% rests with the top ten. The sample holds a few counts of this clone. This TCR came from a woman aged 18-29 years in good health and CMV-seronegative. The sample taken for sequencing was PBMCs. The genes are TRBV6-6 and TRBJ1-1; TRBD1 matches 7 bases. The chain's CDR3 is CASRLTGVNTEAFF. The CDR3 DNA reads as TGTGCCAGCAGACTAACAGGGGTGAACACTGAAGCTTTCTTT.